The clone carrying this TCR beta chain showed up just a few times. The data are from a study of identical twins. V was cut by 6 bases and J by 7 bases, with 13 bases left in between. Germline V gene lookup returns CDR1 DFQATT and CDR2 SNEGSKA (reference sequence). The CDR3 loop spans 12 amino acids. MiXCR, applied by TCRdb to the 5' RACE reads, yields one record per CDR3 protein. The profile shows 450,000 to 600,000 distinct CDR3 sequences, approximately 20% of them singletons. These data are also associated with another study on yellow fever vaccine responses in identical twins.

The TCR originated in a woman between 18 and 29 years old in good health. The gene calls are TRBV20-1 and TRBJ2-1, with D possibly TRBD2 on 6 matching bases. The sample was CD4+ T cells sorted from blood. The CDR3 sequence is CSAPDYRNEQFF. CDR3 coding DNA: TGCAGTGCCCCGGACTACCGGAATGAGCAGTTCTTC.